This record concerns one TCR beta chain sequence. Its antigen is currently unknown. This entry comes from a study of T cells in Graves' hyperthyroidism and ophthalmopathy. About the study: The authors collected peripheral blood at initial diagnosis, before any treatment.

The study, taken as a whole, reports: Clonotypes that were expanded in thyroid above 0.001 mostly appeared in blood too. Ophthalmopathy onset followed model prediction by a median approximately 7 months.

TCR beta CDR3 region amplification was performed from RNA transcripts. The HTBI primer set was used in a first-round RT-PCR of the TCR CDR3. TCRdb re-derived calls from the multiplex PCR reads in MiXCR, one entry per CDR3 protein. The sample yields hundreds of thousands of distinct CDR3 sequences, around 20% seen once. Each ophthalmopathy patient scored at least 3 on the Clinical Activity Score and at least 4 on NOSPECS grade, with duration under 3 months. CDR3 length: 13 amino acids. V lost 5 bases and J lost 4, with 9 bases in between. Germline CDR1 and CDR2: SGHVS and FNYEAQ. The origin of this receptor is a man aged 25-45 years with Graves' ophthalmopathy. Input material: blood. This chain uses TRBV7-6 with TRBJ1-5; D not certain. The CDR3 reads CASSQSPNQPQHF. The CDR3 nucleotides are TGTGCCAGCAGCCAAAGTCCGAATCAGCCCCAGCATTTT.